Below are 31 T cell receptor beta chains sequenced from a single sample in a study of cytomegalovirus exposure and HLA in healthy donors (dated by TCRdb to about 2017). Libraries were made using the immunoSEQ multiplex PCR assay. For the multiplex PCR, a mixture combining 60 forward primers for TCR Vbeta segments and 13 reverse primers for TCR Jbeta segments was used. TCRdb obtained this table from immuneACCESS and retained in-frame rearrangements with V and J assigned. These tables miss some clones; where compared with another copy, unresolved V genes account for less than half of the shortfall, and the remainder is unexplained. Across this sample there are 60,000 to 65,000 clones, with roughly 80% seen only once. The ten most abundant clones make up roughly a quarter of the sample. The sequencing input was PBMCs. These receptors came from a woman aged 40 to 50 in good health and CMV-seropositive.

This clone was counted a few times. In nucleotides, the CDR3 is TGTGCCAGCAGTGAAACAGGGGCGGGGGGCTACACCTTC. It yields the protein CASSETGAGGYTF. The gene calls are TRBV6-5 and TRBJ1-2; 7 bases are a match to TRBD1. Germline CDR1 reads MNHEY; CDR2 reads SVGAGI. This CDR3 region has 13 residues. V lost 5 bases and J lost 8; bases outside the gene matches: 8.

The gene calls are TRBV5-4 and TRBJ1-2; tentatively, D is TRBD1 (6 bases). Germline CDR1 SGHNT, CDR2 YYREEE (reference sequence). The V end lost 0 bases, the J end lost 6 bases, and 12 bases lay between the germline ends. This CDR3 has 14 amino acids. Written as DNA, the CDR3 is TGTGCCAGCAGCTTGGACGGGGGGCATAATGGCTACACCTTC. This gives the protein CASSLDGGHNGYTF.

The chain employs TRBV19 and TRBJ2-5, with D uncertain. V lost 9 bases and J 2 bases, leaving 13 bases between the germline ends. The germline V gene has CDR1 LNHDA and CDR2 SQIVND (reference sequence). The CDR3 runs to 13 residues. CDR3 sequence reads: CASSASAQETQYF. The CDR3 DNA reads TGTGCCAGCAGTGCTTCAGCGCAAGAGACCCAGTACTTC. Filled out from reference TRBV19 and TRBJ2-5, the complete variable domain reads DGGITQSPKYLFRKEGQNVTLSCEQNLNHDAMYWYRQDPGQGLRLIYYSQIVNDFQKGDIAEGYSVSREKKESFPLTVTSAQKNPTAFYLCASSASAQETQYFGPGTRLLVL.

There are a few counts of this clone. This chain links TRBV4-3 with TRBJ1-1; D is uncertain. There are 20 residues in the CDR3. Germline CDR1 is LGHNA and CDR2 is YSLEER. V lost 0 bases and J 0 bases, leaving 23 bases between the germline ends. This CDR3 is CASSQELSGYGNIMNTEAFF. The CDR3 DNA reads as TGCGCCAGCAGCCAAGAACTCTCCGGGTACGGCAACATCATGAACACTGAAGCTTTCTTT.

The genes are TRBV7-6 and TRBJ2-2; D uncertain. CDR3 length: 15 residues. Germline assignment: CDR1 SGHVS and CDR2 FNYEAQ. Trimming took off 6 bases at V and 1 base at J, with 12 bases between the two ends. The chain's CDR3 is CASSSDMMNTGELFF. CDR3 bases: TGTGCCAGCAGTTCCGACATGATGAACACCGGGGAGCTGTTTTTT.

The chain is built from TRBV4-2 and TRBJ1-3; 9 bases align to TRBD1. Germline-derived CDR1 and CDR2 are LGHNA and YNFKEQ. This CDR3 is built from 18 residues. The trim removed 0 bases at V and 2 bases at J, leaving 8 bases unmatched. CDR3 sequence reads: CASSQEDRGSRAGNTIYF. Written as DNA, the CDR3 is TGTGCCAGCAGCCAAGAGGACAGGGGATCGAGGGCTGGAAACACCATATATTTT.

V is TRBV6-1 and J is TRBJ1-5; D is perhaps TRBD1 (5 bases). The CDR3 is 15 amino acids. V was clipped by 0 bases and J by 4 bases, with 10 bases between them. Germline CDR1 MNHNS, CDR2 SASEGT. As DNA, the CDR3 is TGTGCCAGCAGTGAAGCAGGCAGGGTTAATCAGCCCCAGCATTTT. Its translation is CASSEAGRVNQPQHF.

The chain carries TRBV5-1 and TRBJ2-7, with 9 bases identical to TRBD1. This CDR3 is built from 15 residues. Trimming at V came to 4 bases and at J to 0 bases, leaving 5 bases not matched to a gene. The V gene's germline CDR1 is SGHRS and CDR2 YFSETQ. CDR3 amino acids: CASSTGQGSSYEQYF. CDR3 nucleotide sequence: TGCGCCAGCAGCACAGGACAGGGGAGCTCCTACGAGCAGTACTTC.

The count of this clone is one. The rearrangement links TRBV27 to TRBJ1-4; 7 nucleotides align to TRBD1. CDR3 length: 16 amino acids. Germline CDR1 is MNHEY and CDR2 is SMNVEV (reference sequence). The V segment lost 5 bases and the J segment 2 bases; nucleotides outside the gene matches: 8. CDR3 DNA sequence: TGTGCCAGCAGTCCGGGACAGTCATGGACTAATGAAAAACTGTTTTTT. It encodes CASSPGQSWTNEKLFF.

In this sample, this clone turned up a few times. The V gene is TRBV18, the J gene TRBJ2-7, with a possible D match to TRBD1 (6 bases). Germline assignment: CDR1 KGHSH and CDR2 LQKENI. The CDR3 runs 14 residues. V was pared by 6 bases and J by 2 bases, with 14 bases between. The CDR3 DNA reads TGTGCCAGCTCTGACCGGGACATCGCCTACGAGCAGTACTTC. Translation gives CASSDRDIAYEQYF. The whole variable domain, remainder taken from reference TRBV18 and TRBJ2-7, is NAGVMQNPRHLVRRRGQEARLRCSPMKGHSHVYWYRQLPEEGLKFMVYLQKENIIDESGMPKERFSAEFPKEGPSILRIQQVVRGDSAAYFCASSDRDIAYEQYFGPGTRLTVT.

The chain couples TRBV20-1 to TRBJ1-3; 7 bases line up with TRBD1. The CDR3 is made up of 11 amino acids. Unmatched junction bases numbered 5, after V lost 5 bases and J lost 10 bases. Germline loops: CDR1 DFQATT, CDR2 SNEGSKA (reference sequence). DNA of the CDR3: TGCAGTGCTGGCCGACAGGGAACCATATATTTT. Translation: CSAGRQGTIYF.

In DNA, the CDR3 is TGCGCCAGCAGCCTCGGGAGTAACACCGGGGAGCTGTTTTTT. It translates to CASSLGSNTGELFF. This chain uses TRBV4-3 with TRBJ2-2; the D gene is possibly TRBD2 (6 bases). CDR1 LGHNA and CDR2 YSLEER come from the germline V gene. V was shortened by 4 bases and J by 2 bases, with 8 bases between the two germline ends. This CDR3 contains 14 residues.

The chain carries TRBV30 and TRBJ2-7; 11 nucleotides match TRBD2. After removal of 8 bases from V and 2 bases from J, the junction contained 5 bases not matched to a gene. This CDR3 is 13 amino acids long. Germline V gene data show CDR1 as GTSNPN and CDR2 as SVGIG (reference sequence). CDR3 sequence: CARSGGAPYEQYF. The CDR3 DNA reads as TGTGCCCGTAGCGGGGGGGCCCCCTACGAGCAGTACTTC.

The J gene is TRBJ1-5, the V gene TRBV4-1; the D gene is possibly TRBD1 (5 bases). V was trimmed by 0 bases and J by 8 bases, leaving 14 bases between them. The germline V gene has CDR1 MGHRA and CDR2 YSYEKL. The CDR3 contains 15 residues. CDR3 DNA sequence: TGCGCCAGCAGCCAAGAACAGGTCCGGAGGGAGCCCCAGCATTTT. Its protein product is CASSQEQVRREPQHF.

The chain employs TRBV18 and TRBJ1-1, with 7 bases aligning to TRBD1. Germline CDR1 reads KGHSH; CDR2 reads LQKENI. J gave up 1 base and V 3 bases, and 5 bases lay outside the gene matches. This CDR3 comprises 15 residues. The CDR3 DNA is TGTGCCAGCTCACCCAGACAGGGAAGGAACACTGAAGCTTTCTTT. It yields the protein CASSPRQGRNTEAFF.

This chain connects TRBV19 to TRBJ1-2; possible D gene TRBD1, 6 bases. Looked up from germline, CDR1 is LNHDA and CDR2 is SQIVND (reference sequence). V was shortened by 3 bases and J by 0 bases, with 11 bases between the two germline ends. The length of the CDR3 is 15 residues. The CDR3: CASSITPGANYGYTF. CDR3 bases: TGTGCCAGTAGTATCACCCCAGGGGCTAACTATGGCTACACCTTC.

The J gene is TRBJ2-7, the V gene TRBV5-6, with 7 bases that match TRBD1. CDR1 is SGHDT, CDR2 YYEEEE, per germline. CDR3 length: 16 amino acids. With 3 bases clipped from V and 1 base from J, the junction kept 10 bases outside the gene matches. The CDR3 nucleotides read TGTGCCAGCAGCTCAAAACGACAGGGACCATCCTACGAGCAGTACTTC. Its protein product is CASSSKRQGPSYEQYF.

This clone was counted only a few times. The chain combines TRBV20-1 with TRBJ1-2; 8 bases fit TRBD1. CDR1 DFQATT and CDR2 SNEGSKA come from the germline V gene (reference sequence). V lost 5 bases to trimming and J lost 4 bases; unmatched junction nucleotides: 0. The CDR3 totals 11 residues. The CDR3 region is CSAGQGYGYTF. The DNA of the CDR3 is TGCAGTGCTGGACAGGGCTATGGCTACACCTTC.

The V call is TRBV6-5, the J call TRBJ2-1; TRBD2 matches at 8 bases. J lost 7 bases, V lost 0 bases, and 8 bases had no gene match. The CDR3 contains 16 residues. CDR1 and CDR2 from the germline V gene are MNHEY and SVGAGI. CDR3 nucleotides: TGTGCCAGCAGTTACTCCGGGGGGGCAACGACAAATGAGCAGTTCTTC. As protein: CASSYSGGATTNEQFF.

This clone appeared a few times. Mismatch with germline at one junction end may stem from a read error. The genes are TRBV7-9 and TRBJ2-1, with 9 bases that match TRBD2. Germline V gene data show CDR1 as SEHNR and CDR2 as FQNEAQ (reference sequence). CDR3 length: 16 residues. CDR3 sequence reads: CSSSRAGGRSYNEQFF. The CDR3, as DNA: TGTTCCAGCAGCCGAGCGGGGGGAAGGTCCTACAATGAGCAGTTCTTC.

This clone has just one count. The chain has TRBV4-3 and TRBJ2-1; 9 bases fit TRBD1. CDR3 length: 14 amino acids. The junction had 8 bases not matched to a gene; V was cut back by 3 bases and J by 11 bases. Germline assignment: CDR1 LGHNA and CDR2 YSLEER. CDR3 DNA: TGCGCCAGCAGCCATTCCGGGACAGGGAGTAAGCAGTTCTTC. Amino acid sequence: CASSHSGTGSKQFF.

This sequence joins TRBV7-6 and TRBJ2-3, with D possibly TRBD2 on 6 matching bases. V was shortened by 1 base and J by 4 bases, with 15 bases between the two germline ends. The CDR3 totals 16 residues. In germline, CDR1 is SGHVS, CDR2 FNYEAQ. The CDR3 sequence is CASSLEGAGGADTQYF. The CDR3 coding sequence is TGTGCCAGCAGCTTAGAGGGAGCAGGCGGGGCAGATACGCAGTATTTT.

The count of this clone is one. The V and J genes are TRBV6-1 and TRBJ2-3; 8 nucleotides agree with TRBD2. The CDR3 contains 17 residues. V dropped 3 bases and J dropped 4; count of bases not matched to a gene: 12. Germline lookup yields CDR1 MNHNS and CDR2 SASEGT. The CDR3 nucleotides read TGTGCCAGCAGTGATCCTCGCCGAGGACTAGCCTCAGATACGCAGTATTTT. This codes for CASSDPRRGLASDTQYF.

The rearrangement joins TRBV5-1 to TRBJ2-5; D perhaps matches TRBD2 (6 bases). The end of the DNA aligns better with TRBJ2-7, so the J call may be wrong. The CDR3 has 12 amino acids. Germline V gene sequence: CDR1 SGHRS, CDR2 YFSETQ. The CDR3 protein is CASGEASYEQYF. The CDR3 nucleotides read TGCGCCAGCGGGGAGGCCTCCTACGAGCAGTACTTC.

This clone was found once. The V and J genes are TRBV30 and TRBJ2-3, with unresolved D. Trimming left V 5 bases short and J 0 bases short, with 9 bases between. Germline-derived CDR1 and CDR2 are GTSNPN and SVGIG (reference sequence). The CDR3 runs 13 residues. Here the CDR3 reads CAWQASSTDTQYF. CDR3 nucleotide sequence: TGTGCCTGGCAGGCGTCTAGCACAGATACGCAGTATTTT.

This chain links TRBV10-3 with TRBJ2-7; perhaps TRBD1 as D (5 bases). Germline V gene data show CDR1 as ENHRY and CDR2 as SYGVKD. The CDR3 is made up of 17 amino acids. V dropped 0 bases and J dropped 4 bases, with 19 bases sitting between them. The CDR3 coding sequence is TGTGCCATCAGTGAGTCGAAGGCAGGGAAGTATAGGTACGAGCAGTACTTC. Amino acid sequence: CAISESKAGKYRYEQYF.

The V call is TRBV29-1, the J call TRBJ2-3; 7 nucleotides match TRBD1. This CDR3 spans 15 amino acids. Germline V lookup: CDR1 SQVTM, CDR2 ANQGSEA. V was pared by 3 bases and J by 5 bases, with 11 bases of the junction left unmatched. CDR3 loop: CSVEQTGSRGDTQYF. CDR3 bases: TGCAGCGTTGAGCAGACAGGGTCCAGAGGAGATACGCAGTATTTT.

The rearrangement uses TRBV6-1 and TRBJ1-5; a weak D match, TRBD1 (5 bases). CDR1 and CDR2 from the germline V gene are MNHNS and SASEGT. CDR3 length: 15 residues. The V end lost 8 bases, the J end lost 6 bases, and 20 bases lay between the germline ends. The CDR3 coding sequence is TGTGCCAGCGGGGGGGTCCGGGGGGGGATTCAGCCCCAGCATTTT. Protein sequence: CASGGVRGGIQPQHF.

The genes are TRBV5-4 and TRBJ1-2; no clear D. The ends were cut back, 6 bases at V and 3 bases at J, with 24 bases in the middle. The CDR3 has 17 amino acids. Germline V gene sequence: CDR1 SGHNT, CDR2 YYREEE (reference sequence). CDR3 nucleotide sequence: TGTGCCAGCAAAGATACTCTTCCACGGGGAGAGGACTATGGCTACACCTTC. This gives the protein CASKDTLPRGEDYGYTF.

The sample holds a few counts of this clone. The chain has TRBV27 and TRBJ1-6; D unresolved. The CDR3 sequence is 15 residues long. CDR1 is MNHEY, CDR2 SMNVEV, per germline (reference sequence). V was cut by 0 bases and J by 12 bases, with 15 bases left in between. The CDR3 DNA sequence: TGTGCCAGCAGTTTATCCGCCTCGGCCGAGGGACCCCTCCACTTT. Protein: CASSLSASAEGPLHF.

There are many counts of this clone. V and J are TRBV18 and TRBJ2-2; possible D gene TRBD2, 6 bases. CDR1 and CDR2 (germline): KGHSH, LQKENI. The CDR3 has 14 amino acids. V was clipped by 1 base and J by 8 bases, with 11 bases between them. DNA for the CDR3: TGTGCCAGCTCACCACTAGCGGAATTTGGGGAGCTGTTTTTT. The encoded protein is CASSPLAEFGELFF.